These T cell receptor beta chains were read from a single sample in a study of T cells in Graves' hyperthyroidism and ophthalmopathy. TCRdb fed the multiplex PCR reads into MiXCR, producing one record per CDR3 protein. The sample has hundreds of thousands of distinct CDR3 sequences, around 13% seen once. Sequencing input: blood. These receptors originate from a woman between 45 and 60 years old with Graves' ophthalmopathy. Both conserved end residues are part of each CDR3. A D gene is named only where the DNA matches it firmly. Where a row states a size, it is once, few, many or the class of an expanded clone; other rows omit it.

j_call: TRBJ2-7
clone_size: many
v_call: TRBV12-3/TRBV12-4
d_call: TRBD2
cdr3_nt: TGTGCCAGCAGTTTGCGGGGAGGGCCCTACGAGCAGTACTTC
cdr3_aa: CASSLRGGPYEQYF

j_call: TRBJ1-6
clone_size: many
v_call: TRBV28
d_call: .
cdr3_nt: TGTGCCAGCAGTCCTACAGGGCCCTATAATTCACCCCTCCACTTT
cdr3_aa: CASSPTGPYNSPLHF

j_call: TRBJ2-7
clone_size: few
v_call: TRBV29-1
d_call: TRBD2
cdr3_nt: TGCAGCGCAGGCTCCCTAAGCGGGATGGGTGTCGAGCAGTACTTC
cdr3_aa: CSAGSLSGMGVEQYF

j_call: TRBJ2-1
clone_size: .
v_call: TRBV28
d_call: TRBD2
cdr3_nt: TGTGCCGGCAGTTTAAAACTAGCGGGAGGACCCTACAACGAGCAGTTCTTC
cdr3_aa: CAGSLKLAGGPYNEQFF

j_call: TRBJ2-3
clone_size: many
v_call: TRBV5-1
d_call: TRBD2
cdr3_nt: TGCGCCAGCAGCCTTGGACTAGTTGCAGATACGCAGTATTTT
cdr3_aa: CASSLGLVADTQYF

j_call: TRBJ1-3
clone_size: .
v_call: TRBV14
d_call: .
cdr3_nt: TGTGCCAGCAGCCAAGACAGGACGGGCACCATATATTTT
cdr3_aa: CASSQDRTGTIYF

j_call: TRBJ2-7
clone_size: many
v_call: TRBV7-9
d_call: TRBD1
cdr3_nt: TGTGCCAGCAGCTCCTTCACCCGGGACAGGATCTACGAGCAGTACTTC
cdr3_aa: CASSSFTRDRIYEQYF

j_call: TRBJ2-1
clone_size: many
v_call: TRBV20-1
d_call: .
cdr3_nt: TGCAGTGCCAGGAGGGGCAGGGTCAATGAGCAGTTCTTC
cdr3_aa: CSARRGRVNEQFF

j_call: TRBJ2-3
clone_size: many
v_call: TRBV28
d_call: TRBD1
cdr3_nt: TGTGCCAGCAGTCCACCGACAGGGGGGATAGGGGATACGCAGTATTTT
cdr3_aa: CASSPPTGGIGDTQYF

j_call: TRBJ1-2
clone_size: many
v_call: TRBV12-3/TRBV12-4
d_call: .
cdr3_nt: TGTGCCAGCAGTTTAAGGGAGCGACGAAACTATGGCTACACCTTC
cdr3_aa: CASSLRERRNYGYTF

j_call: TRBJ2-7
clone_size: many
v_call: TRBV11-1
d_call: TRBD1
cdr3_nt: TGTGCCAGCAGCACGGGACAGGACTACGAGCAGTACTTC
cdr3_aa: CASSTGQDYEQYF

j_call: TRBJ1-1
clone_size: many
v_call: TRBV6-2/TRBV6-3
d_call: .
cdr3_nt: TGTGCCAGCAGTTACTCAGGACAGACTGCTTTCTTT
cdr3_aa: CASSYSGQTAFF

j_call: TRBJ2-3
clone_size: .
v_call: TRBV27
d_call: TRBD2
cdr3_nt: TGTGCCAGCAGTTTAAGGTCTAGCGGGAGTGCAGATACGCAGTATTTT
cdr3_aa: CASSLRSSGSADTQYF

j_call: TRBJ1-2
clone_size: once
v_call: TRBV19
d_call: TRBD1
cdr3_nt: TGTGCCAGTAGTATTCGGGACAGGATATTTGGCTACACCTTC
cdr3_aa: CASSIRDRIFGYTF

j_call: TRBJ2-1
clone_size: .
v_call: TRBV7-9
d_call: .
cdr3_nt: TGTGCCAGCAGCCCTACTGATAGCAGTTACAATGAGCAGTTCTTC
cdr3_aa: CASSPTDSSYNEQFF

j_call: TRBJ2-1
clone_size: .
v_call: TRBV30
d_call: TRBD2
cdr3_nt: TGTGCCTGGAGTGTACTCCCCCTAGCGGGAGAGCGGTTCTTC
cdr3_aa: CAWSVLPLAGERFF

j_call: TRBJ2-2
clone_size: .
v_call: TRBV7-8
d_call: TRBD2
cdr3_nt: TGTGCCAGCAAATCTAGCGGGAGCACCGGGGAGCTGTTTTTT
cdr3_aa: CASKSSGSTGELFF